Below, one TCR beta chain is given with its context. Its antigen remains unknown. These data belong to a study of T-cell memory formation after mild COVID-19. Amplification by 5'RACE using constant-segment primers produced TCR alpha and TCR beta cDNA libraries that carried sample barcodes and UMIs. TCRdb reanalysed the 5' RACE reads using MiXCR and keeps one entry per CDR3 protein. The table shows 250,000 to 350,000 distinct CDR3 sequences, with approximately 19% occurring only once. The germline V and J ends were trimmed by 6 bases and 2 bases, with 14 bases remaining between them. This CDR3 comprises 14 residues. Germline assignment: CDR1 MNHEY and CDR2 SVGAGI. Findings and limits, study-wide: CD4+ contracting clones were found mainly in CM and EM, and CD8+ ones in EMRA. Clones shrinking between day 15 and 85 showed a balanced CD4/CD8 split, and those that grew later tilted toward CD4+. Some SARS-CoV-2-responding clones were already detected in memory before infection.

The TCR originated in a man between 18 and 35 years old who had mild COVID-19 (a few samples of this study predate the infection). Cell type and time point are not known. The J gene is TRBJ2-7, the V gene TRBV6-5; weak D call: TRBD2 (5 bases). Sequences were obtained from PBMCs or a T cell subset sorted from them (not recorded which). As DNA, the CDR3 is TGTGCCAGCAGCCCTCGGCGGGCCACCTACGAGCAGTACGTC. It yields the protein CASSPRRATYEQYV.